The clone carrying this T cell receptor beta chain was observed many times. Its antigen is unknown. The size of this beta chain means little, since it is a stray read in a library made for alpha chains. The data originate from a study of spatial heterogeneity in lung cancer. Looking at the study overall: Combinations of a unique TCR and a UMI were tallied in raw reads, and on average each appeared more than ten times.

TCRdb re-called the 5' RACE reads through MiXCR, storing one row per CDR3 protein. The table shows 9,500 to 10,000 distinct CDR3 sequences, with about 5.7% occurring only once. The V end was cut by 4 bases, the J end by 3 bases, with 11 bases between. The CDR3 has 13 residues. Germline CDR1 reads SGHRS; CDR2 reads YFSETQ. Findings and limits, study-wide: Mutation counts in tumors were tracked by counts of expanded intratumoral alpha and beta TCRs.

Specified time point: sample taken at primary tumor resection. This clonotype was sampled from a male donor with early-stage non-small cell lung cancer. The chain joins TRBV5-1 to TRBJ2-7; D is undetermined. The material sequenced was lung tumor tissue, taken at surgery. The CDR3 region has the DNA TGCGCCAGCAGCCGGAACCAAAACTACGAGCAGTACTTC. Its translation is CASSRNQNYEQYF.